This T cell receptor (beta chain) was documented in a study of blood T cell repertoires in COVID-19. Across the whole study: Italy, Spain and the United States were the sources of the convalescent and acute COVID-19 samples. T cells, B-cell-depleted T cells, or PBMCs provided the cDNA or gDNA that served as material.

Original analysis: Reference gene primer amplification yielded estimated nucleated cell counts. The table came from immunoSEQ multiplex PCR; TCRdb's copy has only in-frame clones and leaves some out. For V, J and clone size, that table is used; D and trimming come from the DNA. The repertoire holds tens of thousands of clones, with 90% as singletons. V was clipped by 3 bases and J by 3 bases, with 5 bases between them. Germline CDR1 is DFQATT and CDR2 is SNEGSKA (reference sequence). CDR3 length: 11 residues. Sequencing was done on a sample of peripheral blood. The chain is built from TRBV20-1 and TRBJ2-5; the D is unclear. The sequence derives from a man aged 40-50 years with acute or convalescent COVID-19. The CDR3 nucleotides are TGCAGTGCTAGCCTTAAAGAGACCCAGTACTTC. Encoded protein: CSASLKETQYF.